Shown below are 16 T cell receptor beta chains from a single sample sequenced in a study of T cells in Graves' hyperthyroidism and ophthalmopathy. What was amplified from RNA transcripts were TCR beta CDR3 regions. The study used the HTBI primer set for a first-round RT-PCR of the TCR CDR3. Each CDR3 protein is one row after TCRdb ran MiXCR on the multiplex PCR reads. The sample records approximately 530,000 distinct CDR3 sequences, 16% being singletons. The sequenced material came from blood. The receptors derive from a woman in her late teens or twenties with Graves' hyperthyroidism.

This clonotype was recorded a few times. The chain employs TRBV13 and TRBJ2-1; weak D call: TRBD2 (5 bases). Germline-derived CDR1 and CDR2 are PRHDT and FYEKMQ (reference sequence). With 4 bases removed from V and 2 bases from J, the gap between germline ends came to 15 bases. There are 16 residues in the CDR3. CDR3 in amino acids: CASSSLSGSAYNEQFF. In DNA form, the CDR3 reads TGTGCCAGCAGCTCGTTGTCGGGGTCCGCCTACAATGAGCAGTTCTTC.

The chain has TRBV19 and TRBJ2-7, with 10 bases that match TRBD1. J gave up 5 bases and V 5 bases, and 6 bases lay outside the gene matches. Per germline, CDR1 LNHDA and CDR2 SQIVND (reference sequence). CDR3 length: 14 amino acids. CDR3 sequence: CASSSDRGFHEQYF. CDR3 nucleotide sequence: TGTGCCAGTAGTTCGGACAGGGGGTTCCACGAGCAGTACTTC.

This clonotype has just a few counts. This chain uses TRBV12-3 or TRBV12-4 with TRBJ1-4; D possibly corresponds to TRBD1 (5 bases). The CDR3 sequence is 16 residues long. V was shortened by 4 bases and J by 1 base, with 13 bases between the two germline ends. The CDR3 loop reads CASSSGGAGTNEKLFF. The CDR3 DNA reads as TGTGCCAGCAGTTCCGGTGGGGCAGGAACTAATGAAAAACTGTTTTTT.

This clonotype has a handful of counts. The chain recombines TRBV7-9 with TRBJ2-1; D is unresolved. The CDR3 loop spans 15 amino acids. CDR1 and CDR2 (germline): SEHNR, FQNEAQ (reference sequence). Trimming stripped 4 bases from V and 4 bases from J, with 14 bases between. The CDR3 here is CASSSPGPTYNEQFF. DNA of the CDR3: TGTGCCAGCAGCTCGCCCGGGCCCACGTACAATGAGCAGTTCTTC.

This clonotype was seen ten or more times. The chain links TRBV2 to TRBJ1-1; D gene uncertain. CDR3 length: 14 residues. V lost 7 bases and J 0 bases, leaving 12 bases between the germline ends. The V gene's germline CDR1 is SNHLY and CDR2 FYNNEI. The CDR3, as DNA: TGTGCCAGCAACACCCCCCTCATGAACACTGAAGCTTTCTTT. It yields the protein CASNTPLMNTEAFF.

The table lists this clonotype with a few counts. For the CDR3, the DNA is TGTGCCATCAGTGGACAGCTGAACACCGGGGAGCTGTTTTTT. It encodes CAISGQLNTGELFF. The genes are TRBV10-3 and TRBJ2-2; a weak D match, TRBD1 (5 bases). CDR1 is ENHRY and CDR2 is SYGVKD in the germline V gene. This CDR3 spans 14 amino acids. The V end lost 4 bases, the J end lost 1 base, and 7 bases lay between the germline ends.

This clonotype was detected ten times or more. The genes are TRBV7-8 and TRBJ2-1; no firm D call. Germline CDR1 is SGHVS and CDR2 is FQNEAQ. The CDR3 runs 11 residues. Trimming removed 1 base from V and 10 bases from J, with 5 bases in between. The CDR3 region is CASSLEPEQFF. Here the CDR3 DNA reads TGTGCCAGCAGCTTAGAACCGGAGCAGTTCTTC.

This clonotype has just a few counts. The chain joins TRBV20-1 to TRBJ1-4; a possible D gene is TRBD1 (5 bases). V dropped 0 bases and J dropped 8 bases, with 19 bases sitting between them. CDR3 length: 16 residues. Germline CDR1 and CDR2: DFQATT and SNEGSKA (reference sequence). The CDR3 bases are TGCAGTGCTAGAGATCTAAACCCAGGGCTTTCCGAAAAACTGTTTTTT. Residues: CSARDLNPGLSEKLFF.

This sequence joins TRBV15 and TRBJ1-2, with D unclear. Germline lookup yields CDR1 LNHNV and CDR2 YYDKDF (reference sequence). The CDR3 sequence is 12 residues long. Deletions cut 5 bases from V and 5 bases from J, with 9 bases between. CDR3 nucleotide sequence: TGTGCCACCAGCGGATTCCTTTATGGCTACACCTTC. Translation gives CATSGFLYGYTF. Full variable domain (outside the CDR3, taken from reference TRBV15 and TRBJ1-2): DAMVIQNPRYQVTQFGKPVTLSCSQTLNHNVMYWYQQKSSQAPKLLFHYYDKDFNNEADTPDNFQSRRPNTSFCFLDIRSPGLGDTAMYLCATSGFLYGYTFGSGTRLTVV.

Comments on this clonotype: A much larger clone is a single base away; this may be a read error. The CDR3, as DNA: TGTGCCAGCAGTTTCCTGGACGGGCCTAATCAGCCCCAGCATTTT. Translated, it gives CASSFLDGPNQPQHF. The chain carries TRBV28 and TRBJ1-5; D is unclear. CDR1 is MDHEN, CDR2 SYDVKM, per germline. CDR3 length: 15 amino acids. V was pared by 3 bases and J by 4 bases, with 13 bases between.

The table lists this clonotype with many counts. This chain joins TRBV12-5 and TRBJ2-7; D is unresolved. The CDR3 totals 14 residues. In germline, CDR1 is LGHNT, CDR2 FRNRAP. Trimming cost V 3 bases and J 1 base, with 10 bases left between them. The CDR3 nucleotides read TGTGCTAGTGGTTTCCCGCTGTATTCCTACGAGCAGTACTTC. Translation gives CASGFPLYSYEQYF.

This clonotype was counted between two and nine times. A much larger clone lies one base from this, so it may be a read error. J is TRBJ1-5 and V is TRBV2; D call uncertain. The germline gives CDR1 SNHLY, CDR2 FYNNEI. Trimming removed 4 bases at V and 5 bases at J, with 15 bases between. This CDR3 contains 15 residues. CDR3 loop: CASSGWGVRDQPQHF. The DNA of the CDR3 is TGTGCCAGCAGTGGATGGGGTGTTCGCGATCAGCCCCAGCATTTT.

The chain couples TRBV29-1 to TRBJ1-6, with 7 bases lining up with TRBD1. V dropped 6 bases and J dropped 7; count of bases not matched to a gene: 6. Germline V gene lookup returns CDR1 SQVTM and CDR2 ANQGSEA. The CDR3 is made up of 13 amino acids. CDR3 amino acids: CSVQQGTNSPLHF. The CDR3 bases are TGCAGCGTGCAACAGGGGACCAATTCACCCCTCCACTTT.

V and J are TRBV25-1 and TRBJ2-3, with 8 positions matching TRBD1. Germline-derived CDR1 and CDR2 are MGHDK and SYGVNS. The CDR3 contains 15 residues. The trim removed 7 bases at V and 0 bases at J, leaving 6 bases unmatched. The CDR3: CASNPRTGSTDTQYF. The CDR3 DNA reads TGTGCCAGCAATCCCCGGACAGGGAGCACAGATACGCAGTATTTT.

The rearrangement joins TRBV18 to TRBJ2-6, with TRBD1 matching 7 bases. The CDR3 is 18 residues long. Germline values: CDR1 KGHSH, CDR2 LQKENI. The V and J ends lost 3 bases and 0 bases, in that order; junction bases with no gene match: 8. CDR3: CASSPRQGPFSGANVLTF. The CDR3 DNA sequence: TGTGCCAGCTCACCCAGACAGGGACCGTTCTCTGGGGCCAACGTCCTGACTTTC.

This clonotype was counted many times. The chain is built from TRBV28 and TRBJ2-7; possibly TRBD2 for D (6 bases). V dropped 6 bases and J dropped 1 base, with 19 bases sitting between them. The CDR3 length is 16 residues. Germline V gene data show CDR1 as MDHEN and CDR2 as SYDVKM. CDR3 bases: TGTGCCAGCAGCTCCCTCGTGTTAGCGGCGTCCTACGAGCAGTACTTC. Its translation: CASSSLVLAASYEQYF.